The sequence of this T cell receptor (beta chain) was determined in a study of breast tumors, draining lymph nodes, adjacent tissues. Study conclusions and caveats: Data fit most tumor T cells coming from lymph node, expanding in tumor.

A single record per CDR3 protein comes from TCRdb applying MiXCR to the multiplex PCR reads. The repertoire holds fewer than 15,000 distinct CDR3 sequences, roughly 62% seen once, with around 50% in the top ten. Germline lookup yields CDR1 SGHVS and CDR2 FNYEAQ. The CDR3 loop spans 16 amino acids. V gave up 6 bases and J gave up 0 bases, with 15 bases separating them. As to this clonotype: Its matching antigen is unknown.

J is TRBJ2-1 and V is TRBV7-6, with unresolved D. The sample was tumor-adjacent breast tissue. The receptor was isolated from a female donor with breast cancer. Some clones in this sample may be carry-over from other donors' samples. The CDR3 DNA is TGTGCCAGCAGTTCTACCCTCCCCAGCTCCTACAATGAGCAGTTCTTC. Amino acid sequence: CASSSTLPSSYNEQFF.